The 9 T cell receptor beta chains reported below all come from one sample, sequenced in a study of blood T cell repertoires in COVID-19. TCRdb's table, derived via immunoSEQ multiplex PCR, lists solely in-frame clones and lacks some. The data show about 340,000 clones, approximately 90% seen once. Sequenced: peripheral blood. The receptors were sampled from a woman aged 18-30 years who had recovered from COVID-19.

The chain joins TRBV9 to TRBJ2-1; 15 nucleotides match TRBD2. The V gene end was trimmed by 4 bases and the J gene end by 10 bases; junction bases not matched to a gene: 6. Germline CDR1 is SGDLS and CDR2 is YYNGEE. This CDR3 has 15 amino acids. This CDR3 reads CASSPGLAGGREQFF. CDR3 in DNA: TGTGCCAGCAGCCCAGGACTAGCGGGAGGGCGGGAGCAGTTCTTC.

The V and J genes are TRBV28 and TRBJ1-2; 7 positions match TRBD1. After removal of 3 bases from V and 4 bases from J, the junction contained 5 bases not matched to a gene. CDR1 is MDHEN, CDR2 SYDVKM, per germline. The CDR3 is made up of 14 amino acids. Written as DNA, the CDR3 is TGTGCCAGCAGTTTCGGGGGACAGCTCTATGGCTACACCTTC. This sequence encodes CASSFGGQLYGYTF.

The chain has TRBV19 and TRBJ2-1; 11 bases align to TRBD1. This CDR3 has 16 amino acids. CDR1 is LNHDA and CDR2 is SQIVND in the germline V gene (reference sequence). V lost 1 base to trimming and J lost 4 bases; unmatched junction nucleotides: 3. As DNA, the CDR3 is TGTGCCAGTAGTATAGTTGGGACAGGGGGTTACAATGAGCAGTTCTTC. As protein: CASSIVGTGGYNEQFF.

The rearrangement uses TRBV5-1 and TRBJ2-3; 9 bases line up with TRBD2. CDR1 is SGHRS, CDR2 YFSETQ, per germline. The CDR3 consists of 18 residues. The V and J ends lost 1 base and 0 bases, in that order; junction bases with no gene match: 9. As DNA, the CDR3 is TGCGCCAGCAGCTTGAAGACTAGCGGACCGCTTAGCACAGATACGCAGTATTTT. Translation gives CASSLKTSGPLSTDTQYF.

This chain links TRBV15 with TRBJ2-7; 7 nucleotides agree with TRBD2. This CDR3 is 15 amino acids long. Per germline, CDR1 LNHNV and CDR2 YYDKDF (reference sequence). With 0 bases clipped from V and 7 bases from J, the junction kept 9 bases outside the gene matches. The DNA for the CDR3 is TGTGCCACCAGCAGAGATTATGGGGGAGCGGGGGAGCAGTACGTC. Amino acid sequence: CATSRDYGGAGEQYV.

The J gene is TRBJ2-1, the V gene TRBV19, with TRBD2 matching over 9 bases. With V trimmed by 5 bases and J by 9 bases, 14 bases remained unmatched. CDR1 is LNHDA and CDR2 is SQIVND in the germline V gene (reference sequence). The CDR3 extends over 16 amino acids. CDR3 in amino acids: CASSGLAGAAAVEQFF. The CDR3 coding sequence is TGTGCCAGTAGTGGGTTAGCGGGAGCGGCGGCGGTTGAGCAGTTCTTC.

DNA of the CDR3: TGTGCCAGCAGCCGTACAGGCATGAACACTGAAGCTTTCTTT. Amino acid sequence: CASSRTGMNTEAFF. The chain joins TRBV7-2 to TRBJ1-1; weak D call: TRBD1 (5 bases). Trimming removed 5 bases from V and 0 bases from J, with 10 bases in between. This CDR3 is 14 amino acids long. The germline V gene has CDR1 SGHTA and CDR2 FQGNSA.

This rearrangement joins TRBV5-1 to TRBJ1-2, with TRBD1 matching 8 bases. The trim removed 0 bases at V and 5 bases at J, leaving 3 bases unmatched. The germline V gene encodes CDR1 SGHRS and CDR2 YFSETQ. The CDR3 has 14 amino acids. CDR3 DNA sequence: TGCGCCAGCAGCTTGGATACAGGGGGGTATGGCTACACCTTC. It translates to CASSLDTGGYGYTF.

V and J are TRBV6-1 and TRBJ2-5; 8 bases line up with TRBD2. Trimming cost V 10 bases and J 3 bases; bases outside gene matches: 7. The CDR3 has 13 amino acids. Germline V CDR1 and CDR2: MNHNS, SASEGT. Here the CDR3 DNA reads TGTGCCACCTCTGGGACTAGAAAAGAGACCCAGTACTTC. Translation gives CATSGTRKETQYF.